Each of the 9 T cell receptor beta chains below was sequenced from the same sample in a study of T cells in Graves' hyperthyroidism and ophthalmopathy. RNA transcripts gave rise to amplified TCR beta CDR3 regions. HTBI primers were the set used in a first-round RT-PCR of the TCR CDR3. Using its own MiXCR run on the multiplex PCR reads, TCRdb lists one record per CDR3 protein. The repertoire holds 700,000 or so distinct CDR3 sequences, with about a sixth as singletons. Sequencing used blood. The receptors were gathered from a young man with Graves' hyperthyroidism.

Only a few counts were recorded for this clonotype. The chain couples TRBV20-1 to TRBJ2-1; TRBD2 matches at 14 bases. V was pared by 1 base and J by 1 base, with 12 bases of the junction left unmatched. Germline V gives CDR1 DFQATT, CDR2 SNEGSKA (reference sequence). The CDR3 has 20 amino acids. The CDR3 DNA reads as TGCAGTGCTAGAGTAGCACGACTAGCGGGAGGGCCTGGTTCCTACAATGAGCAGTTCTTC. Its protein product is CSARVARLAGGPGSYNEQFF.

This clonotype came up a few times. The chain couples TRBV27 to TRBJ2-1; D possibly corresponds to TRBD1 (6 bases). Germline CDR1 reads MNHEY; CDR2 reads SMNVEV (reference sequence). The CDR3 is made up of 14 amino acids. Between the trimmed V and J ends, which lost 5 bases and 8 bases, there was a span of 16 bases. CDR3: CASSPNRVRHEQFF. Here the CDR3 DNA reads TGTGCCAGCAGTCCTAACAGGGTAAGACATGAGCAGTTCTTC.

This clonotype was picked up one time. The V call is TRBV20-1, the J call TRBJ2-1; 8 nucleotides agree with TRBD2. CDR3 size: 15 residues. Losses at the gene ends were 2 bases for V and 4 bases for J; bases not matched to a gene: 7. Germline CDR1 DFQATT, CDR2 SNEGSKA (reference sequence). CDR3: CSARFLREGYNEQFF. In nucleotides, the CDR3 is TGCAGTGCTAGATTTCTTCGGGAGGGGTACAATGAGCAGTTCTTC.

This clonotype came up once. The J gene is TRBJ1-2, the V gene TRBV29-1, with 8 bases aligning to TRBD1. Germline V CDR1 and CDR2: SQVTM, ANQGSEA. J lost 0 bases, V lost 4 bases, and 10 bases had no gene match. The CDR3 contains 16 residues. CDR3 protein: CSVAPTRGRANYGYTF. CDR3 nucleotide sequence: TGCAGCGTTGCCCCCACCAGGGGGCGAGCTAACTATGGCTACACCTTC. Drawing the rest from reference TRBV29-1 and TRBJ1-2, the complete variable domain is SAVISQKPSRDICQRGTSLTIQCQVDSQVTMMFWYRQQPGQSLTLIATANQGSEATYESGFVIDKFPISRPNLTFSTLTVSNMSPEDSSIYLCSVAPTRGRANYGYTFGSGTRLTVV.

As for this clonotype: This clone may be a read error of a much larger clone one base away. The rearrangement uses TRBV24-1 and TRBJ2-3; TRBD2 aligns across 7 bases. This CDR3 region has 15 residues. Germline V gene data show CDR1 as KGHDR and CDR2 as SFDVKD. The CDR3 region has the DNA TGTGCCACCTGTGATTTAGGACTAGGGATGGATACGCAGTATTTT. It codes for CATCDLGLGMDTQYF.

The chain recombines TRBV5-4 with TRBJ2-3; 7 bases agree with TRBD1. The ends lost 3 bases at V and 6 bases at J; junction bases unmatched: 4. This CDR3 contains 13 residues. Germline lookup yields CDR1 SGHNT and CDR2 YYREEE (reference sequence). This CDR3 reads CASSSGTVDTQYF. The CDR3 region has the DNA TGTGCCAGCAGCTCCGGGACAGTTGATACGCAGTATTTT.

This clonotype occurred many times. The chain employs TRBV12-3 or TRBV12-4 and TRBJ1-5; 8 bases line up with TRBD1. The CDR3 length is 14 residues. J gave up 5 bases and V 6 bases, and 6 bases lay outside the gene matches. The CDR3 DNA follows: TGTGCCAGCAGCGCCGGGACAGGCCATCAGCCCCAGCATTTT. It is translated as CASSAGTGHQPQHF.

CDR3 DNA: TGTGCCAGCAGTCTCCCCAGGGGAGGCACAGATACGCAGTATTTT. Translated, it gives CASSLPRGGTDTQYF. The chain is built from TRBV6-2 or TRBV6-3 and TRBJ2-3; possibly TRBD1 for D (6 bases). V was pared by 5 bases and J by 1 base, with 13 bases between. The CDR3 loop spans 15 amino acids. Looked up from germline, CDR1 is MNHEY and CDR2 is SVGEGT.

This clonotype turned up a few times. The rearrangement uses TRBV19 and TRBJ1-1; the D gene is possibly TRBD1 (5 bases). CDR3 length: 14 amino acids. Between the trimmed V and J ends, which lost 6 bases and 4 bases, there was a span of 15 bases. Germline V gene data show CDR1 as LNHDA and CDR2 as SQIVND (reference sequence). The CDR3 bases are TGTGCCAGTAGGCTCTCGGGGGGGAGCACTGAAGCTTTCTTT. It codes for CASRLSGGSTEAFF.